The sample holds a few counts of the clone carrying this T cell receptor (beta chain). Its antigen is not identified. The ends lost 2 bases at V and 7 bases at J; junction bases unmatched: 14. This CDR3 region has 16 residues. CDR1 and CDR2 (germline): MNHEY, SVGEGT. The treatment: skin biopsy from PPD injection site in Mantoux-positive individual. Reverse transcription used DNase-treated unsorted total RNA, aiming for about 1 to 1000 ng. An oligonucleotide containing a UMI was ligated to the 3' end of TCR cDNA. Individuals with a positive Mantoux test gave biopsies from PPD-injected skin. This entry is derived from a study of naive and memory T cell subsets. Findings and limits, study-wide: More TCRs at tuberculin sites were read as hypersensitivity T cell infiltration.

For blood and skin samples, reverse transcription used TCR alpha and beta constant primers. Four PCR rounds used nested alpha and beta constant region primers plus the SP2 primer. One entry per CDR3 protein results from TCRdb running MiXCR on the UMI-ligation and nested PCR reads. The repertoire holds 15,000 to 20,000 distinct CDR3 sequences, with roughly 9% as singletons. The chain recombines TRBV6-2 or TRBV6-3 with TRBJ2-7; 7 nucleotides align to TRBD2. The starting material was skin, obtained from a tuberculin skin test site. This TCR was sampled from an adult in good health. The CDR3: CASSYGAGSCPWEQYF. Written as DNA, the CDR3 is TGTGCCAGCAGTTACGGAGCGGGGTCCTGTCCCTGGGAGCAGTACTTC.